This entry features one T cell receptor beta chain sequence. What it binds is not known. This entry belongs to a study of beta chain features in type 1 diabetes. General study results and limits: The analysis here could not establish whether HLA type shapes TCRB rearrangement. Among patients, naive, central memory and Treg TCRB repertoires appeared more similar than among healthy donors.

The authors reverse transcribed all of the isolated RNA, so sequencing captured expressed TCRB transcripts. Assay used: immunoSEQ multiplex PCR; TCRdb lists only in-frame clones, some missing. The sample yields around 430,000 clones, roughly 31% seen once. Germline loops: CDR1 MGHRA, CDR2 YSYEKL. The J segment lost 1 base and the V segment lost 1 base, leaving 11 bases of the junction unmatched. The CDR3 is 18 residues long. Sampling consisted of one heparinised blood draw per donor, averaging around 110 mL. Cells sorted by CD45RO/CCR7/CD25/CD127/CD95/CD27 comprised CD4+ naive, central memory, regulatory and stem cell-like memory cells.

What was sequenced was naive CD4+ T cells from blood. The V call is TRBV4-1, the J call TRBJ2-3, with 7 bases matching TRBD2. This receptor was identified in a young man in good health. The CDR3: CASSQGSGRHLRTDTQYF. CDR3 sequence (DNA): TGCGCCAGCAGCCAAGGTTCCGGGAGGCACCTCCGCACAGATACGCAGTATTTT.